The clone carrying this T cell receptor beta chain was counted ten times or more. TRAV and TRBV primers primed cDNA for both TCRalpha and TCRbeta. It was with a constant-region primer and a V-primer adapter that TCRs were amplified over roughly 19 PCR cycles. TCRdb reanalysed the reads using MiXCR and keeps one entry per CDR3 protein. Of about 39,000 distinct CDR3 sequences in the sample, around 21% are singletons; the top ten hold about 8.3%. Time point noted: after trial treatment. The treatment was: LDRT plus nivolumab, ipilimumab, low-dose cyclophosphamide and aspirin (RACIN trial). Donors were treated with nivolumab, ipilimumab, aspirin, and low-dose cyclophosphamide and radiotherapy. Inclusion covered patients whose advanced solid tumors lacked tumor-infiltrating lymphocytes. This CDR3 contains 16 residues. The V segment lost 4 bases and the J segment 6 bases; nucleotides outside the gene matches: 9. Germline V gene sequence: CDR1 MGHDK, CDR2 SYGVNS.

This specimen comes from a study of low-dose radiotherapy and immunotherapy resistance in tumors. Study-wide context: On an every-two-weeks schedule, patients received intravenous nivolumab 240 mg, along with ipilimumab 1 mg/kg every six weeks.

The chain links TRBV25-1 to TRBJ1-4, with 9 bases matching TRBD1. The starting material was PBMCs, obtained after low-dose radiotherapy plus immunotherapy. The source of this sequence is a female donor with ovarian cancer. The chain's CDR3 is CASSVRPGQGYEKLFF. For the CDR3, the DNA is TGTGCCAGCAGTGTTCGGCCGGGACAGGGTTATGAAAAACTGTTTTTT. The complete variable domain, with remaining parts taken from reference TRBV25-1 and TRBJ1-4, reads EADIYQTPRYLVIGTGKKITLECSQTMGHDKMYWYQQDPGMELHLIHYSYGVNSTEKGDLSSESTVSRIRTEHFPLTLESARPSHTSQYLCASSVRPGQGYEKLFFGSGTQLSVL.